The next 8 T cell receptor beta chains were all read from a single sample in a study of cytomegalovirus exposure and HLA in healthy donors. The primer mix had 60 Vbeta and 13 Jbeta primers. Clones were read by immunoSEQ multiplex PCR, and TCRdb kept only the in-frame ones, dropping some. The table shows approximately 110,000 clones, with about 79% occurring only once. Sequences were obtained from PBMCs. The receptors were gathered from a woman aged 18-35 years in good health and CMV-seropositive.

V and J are TRBV2 and TRBJ2-5; D gene ambiguous. CDR3 size: 11 residues. CDR1 is SNHLY, CDR2 FYNNEI, per germline. The V end was cut by 5 bases, the J end by 2 bases, with 3 bases between. CDR3 in amino acids: CASSLQETQYF. The CDR3 bases are TGTGCCAGCAGTCTACAAGAGACCCAGTACTTC.

This rearrangement joins TRBV9 to TRBJ1-2; D perhaps matches TRBD1 (6 bases). CDR1 and CDR2 (germline): SGDLS, YYNGEE. Trimming shortened V by 3 bases and J by 6 bases, and 15 bases separated the two germline ends. This CDR3 spans 14 amino acids. CDR3 amino acids: CASSAQQGWDGYTF. CDR3 in DNA: TGTGCCAGCAGCGCTCAACAGGGATGGGATGGCTACACCTTC.

The J gene is TRBJ1-1, the V gene TRBV7-9; no definite D call. CDR1 SEHNR and CDR2 FQNEAQ come from the germline V gene (reference sequence). V was shortened by 5 bases and J by 3 bases, with 16 bases between the two germline ends. CDR3 length equals 15 residues. The CDR3 sequence is CASSNYNFEDTEAFF. DNA of the CDR3: TGTGCCAGCAGCAATTACAACTTTGAGGACACTGAAGCTTTCTTT. The complete variable domain, with remaining parts taken from reference TRBV7-9 and TRBJ1-1, reads DTGVSQNPRHKITKRGQNVTFRCDPISEHNRLYWYRQTLGQGPEFLTYFQNEAQLEKSRLLSDRFSAERPKGSFSTLEIQRTEQGDSAMYLCASSNYNFEDTEAFFGQGTRLTVV.

This chain joins TRBV15 and TRBJ2-7; 8 nucleotides align to TRBD1. This CDR3 has 15 residues. The V gene's germline CDR1 is LNHNV and CDR2 YYDKDF (reference sequence). Trimming at V came to 1 base and at J to 2 bases, leaving 4 bases not matched to a gene. CDR3 residues: CATSRVPRGPYEQYF. The DNA for the CDR3 is TGTGCCACCAGCAGAGTACCCAGGGGGCCCTACGAGCAGTACTTC.

The V and J genes are TRBV6-1 and TRBJ1-1; 7 bases are a match to TRBD1. V lost 3 bases and J lost 1; bases outside the gene matches: 8. CDR1 and CDR2 from the germline V gene are MNHNS and SASEGT. The CDR3 runs to 16 residues. Here the CDR3 DNA reads TGTGCCAGCAGTGACCCCACAGGGGCAAGGAACACTGAAGCTTTCTTT. The encoded protein is CASSDPTGARNTEAFF.

This clone was recorded once. The chain combines TRBV6-6 with TRBJ1-1; the D gene is possibly TRBD1 (6 bases). This CDR3 is built from 15 residues. The germline gives CDR1 MNHNY, CDR2 SVGAGI (reference sequence). Trimming cost V 3 bases and J 1 base, with 12 bases left between them. Written as DNA, the CDR3 is TGTGCCAGCAGTTATCCCCACAGGGAGAACACTGAAGCTTTCTTT. It is translated as CASSYPHRENTEAFF.

This chain joins TRBV4-1 and TRBJ1-2, with D possibly matching TRBD1 (5 bases). The CDR3 extends over 14 amino acids. With 1 base removed from V and 0 bases from J, the gap between germline ends came to 6 bases. Per germline, CDR1 MGHRA and CDR2 YSYEKL. In DNA form, the CDR3 reads TGCGCCAGCAGCCAAGGACAGTCTAACTATGGCTACACCTTC. The encoded protein is CASSQGQSNYGYTF.

This clone was seen more than once but under ten times. CDR3 region: CASSRDSGGEQFF. The CDR3, as DNA: TGTGCCAGCTCAAGAGACTCCGGAGGTGAGCAGTTCTTC. The chain links TRBV18 to TRBJ2-1, with a tentative D call TRBD2 (5 bases). V was cut by 5 bases and J by 9 bases, with 14 bases left in between. The length of the CDR3 is 13 residues. Germline V gene lookup returns CDR1 KGHSH and CDR2 LQKENI.